This TCR beta chain was sequenced during a study of radiotherapy plus CTLA-4 blockade in lung cancer. In germline, CDR1 is SGHRS, CDR2 YFSETQ. This CDR3 has 17 residues. Trimming removed 1 base from V and 1 base from J; junction bases left unmatched: 7. The data were produced by immunoSEQ multiplex PCR, yet TCRdb's version contains in-frame clones alone and is incomplete. This repertoire shows some 110,000 clones, roughly 86% found once; its top ten account for roughly 3.5%. The chain has TRBV5-1 and TRBJ2-2; 7 bases align to TRBD1. The TCR was taken from a human donor with non-small cell lung cancer that progressed on radiotherapy plus ipilimumab. Some clones in this sample may be carry-over from other donors' samples. The sequencing here drew on peripheral blood, taken from a patient treated with radiotherapy plus ipilimumab. The CDR3 reads CASSLSGQYLNTGELFF. In nucleotides, the CDR3 is TGCGCCAGCAGCTTGTCGGGACAGTACCTGAACACCGGGGAGCTGTTTTTT.